The 14 T cell receptor beta chains listed next were all sequenced from one sample in a study of a mutant IDH1 vaccine in newly diagnosed glioma. These receptors have no identified antigens. TCRdb keeps only in-frame clones here, not all; method: immunoSEQ multiplex PCR. The table has 41,000 or so clones, 78% seen once. Sample time point: week 23, last vaccination. Doses consisted of 300 ug of mutant IDH1 20-mer peptide each, paired with topical imiquimod. The specimen comprised PBMCs, sampled from a glioma patient whose treatment included an IDH1 peptide vaccine. The receptors shown here come from a woman aged 40 to 50 with glioma. Some clones in this sample may be carry-over from other donors' samples.

The table lists this clone with a count of one. The V call is TRBV29-1, the J call TRBJ2-3, with 8 bases matching TRBD2. This CDR3 comprises 18 residues. Unmatched junction bases numbered 15, after V lost 0 bases and J lost 4 bases. Germline V gene lookup returns CDR1 SQVTM and CDR2 ANQGSEA. CDR3 region: CSVEDQFGPGLGADTQYF. The CDR3 DNA follows: TGCAGCGTTGAAGATCAATTTGGTCCGGGACTAGGTGCAGATACGCAGTATTTT.

The chain couples TRBV5-8 to TRBJ1-2; a weak D match, TRBD1 (6 bases). V dropped 2 bases and J dropped 7 bases, with 15 bases sitting between them. The CDR3 is made up of 14 amino acids. Germline V gene sequence: CDR1 SGHTS, CDR2 YDEGEE. The CDR3 DNA follows: TGTGCCAGCAGCTTTGATCAGGGGCAAGGTGGCTACACCTTC. Its protein product is CASSFDQGQGGYTF.

The chain recombines TRBV27 with TRBJ1-4; the D gene is possibly TRBD1 (6 bases). The germline V gene has CDR1 MNHEY and CDR2 SMNVEV (reference sequence). The CDR3 is made up of 16 amino acids. V was cut by 5 bases and J by 4 bases, with 17 bases left in between. The CDR3 region is CASSASPTGRNEKLFF. DNA of the CDR3: TGTGCCAGCAGTGCCAGCCCGACAGGACGTAATGAAAAACTGTTTTTT.

The chain joins TRBV6-1 to TRBJ1-1; tentative D call: TRBD1 (5 bases). The germline V gene has CDR1 MNHNS and CDR2 SASEGT. CDR3 length equals 15 residues. The V end was cut by 2 bases, the J end by 4 bases, with 14 bases between. The CDR3 is CASSEIRGIPTEAFF. DNA for the CDR3: TGTGCCAGCAGTGAAATTCGGGGGATTCCCACTGAAGCTTTCTTT.

The gene calls are TRBV9 and TRBJ2-3; TRBD2 agrees at 10 bases. From germline, CDR1 is SGDLS and CDR2 YYNGEE. This CDR3 has 18 amino acids. V was clipped by 5 bases and J by 6 bases; unmatched bases: 18. CDR3 sequence: CASSGLAGENLRRDTQYF. The CDR3 nucleotides are TGTGCCAGCAGTGGGCTAGCGGGAGAGAATCTACGACGGGATACGCAGTATTTT.

The genes are TRBV5-4 and TRBJ1-1, with D uncertain. CDR1 SGHNT and CDR2 YYREEE come from the germline V gene (reference sequence). Trimming cost V 4 bases and J 3 bases, with 16 bases left between them. The CDR3 is made up of 15 amino acids. For the CDR3, the DNA is TGTGCCAGCAGCCGGCGTGGGATCGAGGACACTGAAGCTTTCTTT. It encodes CASSRRGIEDTEAFF.

This clone ranks as medium-sized. V usage is TRBV5-5 and J usage is TRBJ1-4; a weak D match, TRBD1 (6 bases). The ends were cut back, 4 bases at V and 8 bases at J, with 18 bases in the middle. CDR1 and CDR2 (germline): SGHKS, YYEKEE (reference sequence). This CDR3 spans 15 amino acids. This CDR3 reads CASSPTQGFGEKLFF. DNA of the CDR3: TGTGCCAGCAGCCCAACTCAGGGGTTCGGGGAAAAACTGTTTTTT.

Only a few counts were recorded for this clone. V and J are TRBV7-2 and TRBJ1-2, with 7 bases matching TRBD1. The V gene end was trimmed by 5 bases and the J gene end by 8 bases; junction bases not matched to a gene: 5. The CDR3 loop spans 12 amino acids. Per germline, CDR1 SGHTA and CDR2 FQGNSA. CDR3 in amino acids: CASSTTGAGYTF. CDR3 in DNA: TGTGCCAGCAGCACCACAGGGGCCGGCTACACCTTC.

Turning to this clone: Germline is not matched at one junction end, which may reflect a read error. The chain joins TRBV7-7 to TRBJ2-2; 9 nucleotides agree with TRBD1. The V gene's germline CDR1 is SSHAT and CDR2 FNYEAQ (reference sequence). CDR3 length equals 18 residues. The CDR3 is CASSALPGQGLSTGELFF. The CDR3 DNA reads as TGTGCTAGCAGCGCCCTTCCAGGACAGGGGCTATCGACCGGGGAGCTGTTTTTT.

The gene calls are TRBV11-2 and TRBJ1-1; the D is unclear. Trimming stripped 8 bases from V and 0 bases from J, with 7 bases between. CDR1 and CDR2 (germline): SGHAT, FQNNGV. The CDR3 totals 12 residues. The CDR3: CASSAMNTEAFF. The CDR3 DNA follows: TGTGCCAGCTCCGCGATGAACACTGAAGCTTTCTTT.

V usage is TRBV2 and J usage is TRBJ1-5; possible D gene TRBD1, 5 bases. The CDR3 has 13 residues. V was clipped by 7 bases and J by 3 bases, with 10 bases between them. Germline loops: CDR1 SNHLY, CDR2 FYNNEI. The CDR3 reads CASTRQNNQPQHF. In nucleotides, the CDR3 is TGTGCCAGCACTAGACAGAACAATCAGCCCCAGCATTTT.

The J gene is TRBJ2-3, the V gene TRBV7-2, with D possibly called TRBD1 or TRBD2 (5 bases each). Germline V gene sequence: CDR1 SGHTA, CDR2 FQGNSA. Between the trimmed V and J ends, which lost 2 bases and 0 bases, there was a span of 12 bases. The CDR3 loop spans 16 amino acids. For the CDR3, the DNA is TGTGCCAGCAGCTTAAGGGGAGTATATAGCACAGATACGCAGTATTTT. Translation gives CASSLRGVYSTDTQYF.

The CDR3 loop reads CASRRVLVSIESSTDTQYF. The CDR3 DNA sequence: TGTGCCAGCAGGCGAGTCCTAGTCTCGATAGAAAGTAGCACAGATACGCAGTATTTT. This rearrangement joins TRBV7-9 to TRBJ2-3; D uncertain. This CDR3 is 19 amino acids long. The germline V and J ends were trimmed by 6 bases and 0 bases, with 25 bases remaining between them. Germline loops: CDR1 SEHNR, CDR2 FQNEAQ (reference sequence).

In nucleotides, the CDR3 is TGCGCCAGCAGCTTGGCCGGGACGAACGCATACGAGCAGTACTTC. It yields the protein CASSLAGTNAYEQYF. The V gene is TRBV5-1, the J gene TRBJ2-7, with D perhaps matching TRBD1 or TRBD2 (5 bases each). Germline-derived CDR1 and CDR2 are SGHRS and YFSETQ. There are 15 residues in the CDR3. V lost 0 bases to trimming and J lost 4 bases, with 14 bases between them.